These 25 T cell receptor beta chains were sequenced from one sample in a study of cytotoxic CD8 clonotypes in ibrutinib-treated CLL. Method: immunoSEQ multiplex PCR; TCRdb's copy keeps in-frame clones and lacks some. The table includes more than 300,000 clones, about 80% detected once. This sample comprised PBMCs, obtained before ibrutinib treatment. These receptors were obtained from a human donor with chronic lymphocytic leukemia.

The chain carries TRBV7-6 and TRBJ2-5; 8 bases match TRBD1. The CDR3 has 15 amino acids. With V trimmed by 4 bases and J by 3 bases, 7 bases remained unmatched. The germline V gene has CDR1 SGHVS and CDR2 FNYEAQ. The CDR3 DNA follows: TGTGCCAGCAGCTCCTGGAGGGACAGGAAAGAGACCCAGTACTTC. Translated: CASSSWRDRKETQYF.

The chain carries TRBV11-1 and TRBJ2-5; TRBD2 matches at 7 bases. The CDR3 runs to 14 residues. Germline CDR1 SGHAT, CDR2 FQDESV (reference sequence). The V gene end was trimmed by 7 bases and the J gene end by 7 bases; junction bases not matched to a gene: 12. In nucleotides, the CDR3 is TGTGCCAGCAAACTAGGACTAGGTGTCGCGACCCAGTACTTC. Translating gives CASKLGLGVATQYF. Full variable domain (missing parts from reference TRBV11-1 and TRBJ2-5): EAEVAQSPRYKITEKSQAVAFWCDPISGHATLYWYRQILGQGPELLVQFQDESVVDDSQLPKDRFSAERLKGVDSTLKIQPAELGDSAMYLCASKLGLGVATQYFGPGTRLLVL.

The chain couples TRBV28 to TRBJ2-7, with 9 bases matching TRBD1. CDR1 and CDR2 (germline): MDHEN, SYDVKM. The CDR3 contains 14 residues. Germline trimming cut 6 bases from V and 7 bases from J; bases unmatched to any gene: 10. CDR3 bases: TGTGCCAGCAGCCCCTTACAGGGGGCTTTTGAGCAGTACTTC. Protein sequence: CASSPLQGAFEQYF.

The chain carries TRBV6-5 and TRBJ1-2; the match to TRBD1 covers 7 bases. Looked up from germline, CDR1 is MNHEY and CDR2 is SVGAGI. This CDR3 contains 15 residues. Trimming at V came to 5 bases and at J to 1 base, leaving 7 bases not matched to a gene. The CDR3 here is CASSPLGQFNYGYTF. CDR3 DNA sequence: TGTGCCAGCAGTCCCTTGGGACAGTTTAACTATGGCTACACCTTC.

The chain carries TRBV7-3 and TRBJ2-2; D not resolved. The CDR3 loop spans 17 amino acids. Trimming cost V 0 bases and J 4 bases, with 15 bases left between them. Germline CDR1 is SGHTA and CDR2 is FQGTGA. For the CDR3, the DNA is TGTGCCAGCAGCTTAACCCCGGCCGGACCCTTCACCGGGGAGCTGTTTTTT. Its protein is CASSLTPAGPFTGELFF.

This clone was observed once. This chain's CDR3 is CSASGTARHEQYF. The CDR3 DNA follows: TGCAGCGCTTCCGGGACAGCTCGCCACGAGCAGTACTTC. The chain links TRBV29-1 to TRBJ2-7; TRBD1 matches 7 bases. This CDR3 region has 13 residues. V lost 7 bases, J lost 5 bases, and 11 bases stayed unmatched. Looked up from germline, CDR1 is SQVTM and CDR2 is ANQGSEA.

This clone showed up just a few times. The V and J genes are TRBV5-6 and TRBJ2-4; 8 positions agree with TRBD1. The CDR3 loop spans 16 amino acids. V gave up 0 bases and J gave up 3 bases; unmatched junction bases: 5. Germline CDR1 SGHDT, CDR2 YYEEEE. The CDR3 loop is CASSLARTGNKNIQYF. The CDR3 DNA reads as TGTGCCAGCAGCTTGGCTAGGACAGGGAACAAAAACATTCAGTACTTC.

J is TRBJ2-1 and V is TRBV13; no reliable D call. The V gene's germline CDR1 is PRHDT and CDR2 FYEKMQ (reference sequence). V was shortened by 3 bases and J by 9 bases, with 9 bases between the two germline ends. This CDR3 contains 12 residues. CDR3 in amino acids: CASSFEYGEQFF. The CDR3 nucleotides are TGTGCCAGCAGCTTCGAGTACGGTGAGCAGTTCTTC.

The chain recombines TRBV9 with TRBJ2-2; D gene unclear. Trimming stripped 3 bases from V and 2 bases from J, with 8 bases between. Per the germline V gene, CDR1 is SGDLS and CDR2 is YYNGEE. CDR3 length equals 14 residues. CDR3 nucleotides: TGTGCCAGCAGCGCCGGAACTAACACCGGGGAGCTGTTTTTT. Amino acids: CASSAGTNTGELFF.

V and J are TRBV7-8 and TRBJ2-7, with D hard to call. Germline V gives CDR1 SGHVS, CDR2 FQNEAQ. Trimming cost V 1 base and J 0 bases, with 10 bases left between them. This CDR3 spans 15 amino acids. The CDR3 nucleotides read TGTGCCAGCAGCTTAGTTGGGCAGATCTCCTACGAGCAGTACTTC. This sequence encodes CASSLVGQISYEQYF.

This clone was observed a handful of times. The chain has TRBV5-1 and TRBJ2-5; D not resolved. The V gene's germline CDR1 is SGHRS and CDR2 YFSETQ. This CDR3 is built from 16 residues. The V end lost 0 bases, the J end lost 5 bases, and 17 bases lay between the germline ends. The CDR3 DNA reads as TGCGCCAGCAGCTTGGCCGAAGACGCCCGTTTGGAGACCCAGTACTTC. Translation gives CASSLAEDARLETQYF.

This chain joins TRBV29-1 and TRBJ1-1; D not certain. Germline V gene data show CDR1 as SQVTM and CDR2 as ANQGSEA. There are 11 residues in the CDR3. The CDR3 nucleotides are TGCACCAGCAGGAGGAACACTGAAGCTTTCTTT. Its protein is CTSRRNTEAFF.

The chain links TRBV2 to TRBJ2-1; D is undetermined. V shed 8 bases and J shed 9 bases, with 11 bases lying between them. This CDR3 comprises 11 residues. Germline V gene sequence: CDR1 SNHLY, CDR2 FYNNEI. This chain's CDR3 is CASDRFGEQFF. DNA for the CDR3: TGTGCCAGCGATAGGTTCGGTGAGCAGTTCTTC.

The gene calls are TRBV11-2 and TRBJ1-1; D gene uncertain. The CDR3 runs to 15 residues. Germline V gene data show CDR1 as SGHAT and CDR2 as FQNNGV. Trimming shortened V by 3 bases and J by 3 bases, and 14 bases separated the two germline ends. CDR3 amino acids: CASSLGAIEDTEAFF. The CDR3 DNA reads TGTGCCAGCAGCTTGGGAGCCATAGAGGACACTGAAGCTTTCTTT.

The gene calls are TRBV11-2 and TRBJ2-5, with a weak D call TRBD2 (5 bases). CDR1 is SGHAT, CDR2 FQNNGV, per germline. V was trimmed by 4 bases and J by 1 base, leaving 13 bases between them. The CDR3 has 15 residues. CDR3 loop: CASSWAHSGQETQYF. As DNA, the CDR3 is TGTGCCAGCAGCTGGGCCCACAGCGGCCAAGAGACCCAGTACTTC.

This clone has just one count. The same CDR3 arises from other DNA sequences in this sample as well. The chain is built from TRBV5-1 and TRBJ2-3; D not resolved. The CDR3 contains 15 residues. With 0 bases removed from V and 3 bases from J, the gap between germline ends came to 11 bases. The germline V gene has CDR1 SGHRS and CDR2 YFSETQ. CDR3 region: CASSLVGDGTDTQYF. In nucleotides, the CDR3 is TGCGCCAGCAGCTTGGTGGGTGACGGGACAGATACGCAGTATTTT.

The V call is TRBV13, the J call TRBJ2-1; 15 bases fit TRBD2. V dropped 4 bases and J dropped 6; count of bases not matched to a gene: 4. Germline loops: CDR1 PRHDT, CDR2 FYEKMQ (reference sequence). This CDR3 has 16 residues. CDR3 protein: CASSSSGLAGGNEQFF. The CDR3, as DNA: TGTGCCAGCAGCTCTTCGGGACTAGCGGGGGGCAATGAGCAGTTCTTC.

V usage is TRBV7-6 and J usage is TRBJ2-1, with TRBD2 identical over 8 bases. CDR1 is SGHVS and CDR2 is FNYEAQ in the germline V gene. The CDR3 has 18 amino acids. The V gene end was trimmed by 1 base and the J gene end by 5 bases; junction bases not matched to a gene: 13. The CDR3 DNA reads as TGTGCCAGCAGCTTAGTCCAAAAGGGAGCGGGGGAAGACAATGAGCAGTTCTTC. Translating it yields CASSLVQKGAGEDNEQFF.

The chain employs TRBV4-2 and TRBJ1-4, with D unclear. V gave up 2 bases and J gave up 8 bases, with 18 bases separating them. Germline assignment: CDR1 LGHNA and CDR2 YNFKEQ. The CDR3 is 16 amino acids. CDR3 protein: CASSQNPVKGVEKLFF. The CDR3 bases are TGTGCCAGCAGCCAAAACCCCGTGAAGGGCGTAGAAAAACTGTTTTTT.

This chain links TRBV25-1 with TRBJ1-1; the D is unclear. V lost 8 bases to trimming and J lost 1 base, with 11 bases between them. This CDR3 is built from 13 residues. Germline CDR1 is MGHDK and CDR2 is SYGVNS. CDR3 sequence reads: CASENDPNTEAFF. The CDR3 region has the DNA TGTGCCAGCGAGAATGATCCGAACACTGAAGCTTTCTTT. Based on the CDR3 plus reference TRBV25-1 and TRBJ1-1, the full variable domain is EADIYQTPRYLVIGTGKKITLECSQTMGHDKMYWYQQDPGMELHLIHYSYGVNSTEKGDLSSESTVSRIRTEHFPLTLESARPSHTSQYLCASENDPNTEAFFGQGTRLTVV.

This chain uses TRBV4-2 with TRBJ1-4; 7 bases are a match to TRBD1. V shed 0 bases, J shed 7 bases, and the junction held 5 bases outside the gene matches. CDR1 and CDR2 from the germline V gene are LGHNA and YNFKEQ. The CDR3 is made up of 15 amino acids. The CDR3 DNA reads as TGTGCCAGCAGCCAAGAAGGGGGCGTGACTGAAAAACTGTTTTTT. Protein: CASSQEGGVTEKLFF.

The V call is TRBV5-1, the J call TRBJ1-3; 9 bases are a match to TRBD1. This CDR3 is 15 amino acids long. Germline V CDR1 and CDR2: SGHRS, YFSETQ. The trim removed 4 bases at V and 3 bases at J, leaving 5 bases unmatched. The CDR3 spells CASSPVTGGGNTIYF. The DNA of the CDR3 is TGCGCCAGCAGCCCAGTGACAGGGGGTGGAAACACCATATATTTT. Based on the CDR3 plus reference TRBV5-1 and TRBJ1-3, the full variable domain is KAGVTQTPRYLIKTRGQQVTLSCSPISGHRSVSWYQQTPGQGLQFLFEYFSETQRNKGNFPGRFSGRQFSNSRSEMNVSTLELGDSALYLCASSPVTGGGNTIYFGEGSWLTVV.

V is TRBV6-5 and J is TRBJ1-4; 7 bases fit TRBD1. Trimming at V came to 4 bases and at J to 7 bases, leaving 9 bases not matched to a gene. This CDR3 spans 15 amino acids. Germline CDR1 MNHEY, CDR2 SVGAGI. This CDR3 is CASSLQGQRGEKLFF. The CDR3 DNA follows: TGTGCCAGCAGTTTACAGGGGCAGAGAGGTGAAAAACTGTTTTTT.

This chain links TRBV21-1 with TRBJ1-4. TRBV21-1 is assigned pseudogene status. The CDR3 length is 13 residues. CDR3 coding DNA: TGTGCCAGCAGCAGGGGGGCTTTTGAAAAACTGTTTTTT. Amino acids: CASSRGAFEKLFF.

V and J are TRBV11-2 and TRBJ2-7; 10 bases fit TRBD2. The germline V gene encodes CDR1 SGHAT and CDR2 FQNNGV. With V trimmed by 6 bases and J by 3 bases, 5 bases remained unmatched. The CDR3 length is 14 residues. The CDR3 nucleotides read TGTGCCAGCAGAAGAGCGGGAGGGGGCTACGAGCAGTACTTC. It translates to CASRRAGGGYEQYF.